These T cell receptor beta chains were read from a single sample in a study of blood T cell repertoires in COVID-19. Some clones are missing from TCRdb's copy, which holds only in-frame ones; the method was immunoSEQ multiplex PCR. Of fewer than 300,000 clones detected, more than 80% appear once; the ten largest clones hold roughly 6.1%. Sequencing used peripheral blood. The receptors shown here come from a woman between 50 and 59 years old with COVID-19, enrolled during active disease. Both conserved end residues are part of each CDR3. D genes are given only for firm matches. Clone size appears in some rows only: once, few, many, or a class for an expanded clone.

TRBJ2-7 . TRBV18 . CASRAQTGRNEQYF TGTGCCAGCCGAGCCCAGACAGGGAGGAACGAGCAGTACTTC
TRBJ1-4 . TRBV19 . CASSIGYRDADEKLFF TGTGCCAGTAGTATAGGATACAGGGACGCGGATGAAAAACTGTTTTTT
TRBJ1-2 TRBD1 TRBV27 . CASSLDRVRYTF TGTGCCAGCAGTCTCGACAGGGTTCGCTACACCTTC
TRBJ2-7 TRBD2 TRBV7-2 . CASSETSGRAEQYF TGTGCCAGCAGCGAGACTAGCGGGAGGGCCGAGCAGTACTTC
TRBJ2-2 . TRBV2 once CASSLQTGELFF TGTGCCAGCAGCCTACAGACCGGGGAGCTGTTTTTT
TRBJ1-4 TRBD1 TRBV29-1 . CSVYSGTGGEKLFF TGCAGCGTATACTCCGGGACAGGCGGCGAAAAACTGTTTTTT
TRBJ1-1 TRBD1 TRBV6-7 . CASSYPRTGMNTEAFF TGTGCCAGCAGTTACCCTCGGACAGGCATGAACACTGAAGCTTTCTTT
TRBJ2-7 TRBD2 TRBV27 . CASSFGLVGGEQYF TGTGCCAGCAGTTTCGGCCTAGTGGGGGGGGAGCAGTACTTC
TRBJ1-3 . TRBV18 . CASSPSGSSGNTIYF TGTGCCAGCTCACCATCAGGGTCCTCTGGAAACACCATATATTTT
TRBJ2-7 . TRBV5-5 . CASSYGYEQYF TGTGCCAGCTCATACGGGTACGAGCAGTACTTC
TRBJ2-2 TRBD2 TRBV9 . CASSVGLAAGGELFF TGTGCCAGCAGCGTAGGACTAGCGGCGGGCGGGGAGCTGTTTTTT
TRBJ1-2 TRBD1 TRBV19 . CASSIDRTGNYGYTF TGTGCCAGTAGTATAGATAGGACAGGGAACTATGGCTACACCTTC
TRBJ2-1 TRBD2 TRBV6-5 . CASSFVAGAGEQFF TGTGCCAGCAGTTTCGTAGCGGGAGCGGGTGAGCAGTTCTTC
TRBJ2-5 TRBD2 TRBV24-1 . CATSDPGLAGGETQYF TGTGCCACCAGTGACCCGGGACTAGCGGGAGGGGAGACCCAGTACTTC
TRBJ1-6 . TRBV27 . CASATGFLMDSPLHF TGTGCCAGCGCCACAGGTTTCCTGATGGATTCACCCCTCCACTTT
TRBJ1-2 . TRBV19 . CASRLPSTGLYGYTF TGTGCCAGTAGATTACCCTCGACGGGACTCTATGGCTACACCTTC
TRBJ1-2 . TRBV6-2/TRBV6-3 . CASSYAQIYGYTF TGTGCCAGCAGTTACGCACAAATTTATGGCTACACCTTC
TRBJ2-7 TRBD1 TRBV27 . CASSTAHFGTGRIAYEQYF TGTGCCAGCAGCACCGCCCACTTTGGGACAGGGAGAATCGCCTACGAGCAGTACTTC
TRBJ2-7 . TRBV10-3 . CAISELADYYEQYF TGTGCCATCAGTGAATTAGCGGACTATTACGAGCAGTACTTC
TRBJ2-1 TRBD2 TRBV4-2 . CASSQATSTARDEQFF TGTGCCAGCAGCCAGGCGACTAGCACGGCCCGTGATGAGCAGTTCTTC
TRBJ1-1 . TRBV5-1 . CASSFSPGLRNTEAFF TGCGCCAGCAGCTTTTCTCCAGGATTGAGGAACACTGAAGCTTTCTTT
TRBJ2-5 TRBD1 TRBV7-2 . CASSSDRGEETQYF TGTGCCAGCAGCTCCGACAGGGGAGAAGAGACCCAGTACTTC
TRBJ2-1 . TRBV2 . CASSEAKGVDEQFF TGTGCCAGCAGTGAAGCAAAAGGGGTCGATGAGCAGTTCTTC
TRBJ2-7 TRBD2 TRBV5-1 . CASSYQLAGRSSYEQYF TGCGCCAGCAGCTATCAACTAGCGGGGCGGAGCTCCTACGAGCAGTACTTC
TRBJ1-6 . TRBV25-1 . CASSNDGVYNSPLHF TGTGCCAGCTCAAACGACGGGGTTTATAATTCACCCCTCCACTTT
TRBJ1-2 TRBD1 TRBV19 . CASTPGGTGANYGYTF TGTGCCAGTACCCCAGGGGGGACAGGGGCTAACTATGGCTACACCTTC
TRBJ1-6 TRBD1 TRBV4-1 . CASSGGPGQGAWNSPLHF TGCGCCAGCAGCGGAGGCCCGGGACAGGGGGCCTGGAATTCACCCCTCCACTTT
TRBJ2-7 TRBD2 TRBV9 . CASSVAGTSGSLYEQYF TGTGCCAGCAGCGTAGCCGGGACTAGCGGGAGTCTCTACGAGCAGTACTTC
TRBJ2-1 TRBD2 TRBV7-3 once CASSQRSLERGEQFF TGTGCCAGCAGCCAAAGGAGTTTGGAGCGGGGTGAGCAGTTCTTC
TRBJ2-7 TRBD1 TRBV5-1 . CASSWRDRQGDEQYF TGCGCCAGCAGCTGGCGGGATCGACAGGGGGACGAGCAGTACTTC
TRBJ1-6 TRBD1 TRBV30 . CAWRENRGSRNSPLHF TGTGCCTGGAGAGAAAACAGGGGCTCGCGGAATTCACCCCTCCACTTT
TRBJ2-6 TRBD2 TRBV3-1/TRBV3-2 . CASSQGALGGTSDFPGANVLTF TGTGCCAGCAGCCAAGGGGCTCTCGGGGGGACTAGCGATTTCCCTGGGGCCAACGTCCTGACTTTC
TRBJ2-1 TRBD2 TRBV6-6 once CASSDRLATDEQFF TGTGCCAGCAGTGACAGACTAGCTACGGATGAGCAGTTCTTC
TRBJ2-3 . TRBV5-1 . CASSFRETLEIGADTQYF TGCGCCAGCAGCTTCCGGGAGACACTCGAAATAGGGGCAGATACGCAGTATTTT
TRBJ2-3 TRBD2 TRBV6-1 few CASSEDWSSGSTDTQYF TGTGCCAGCAGTGAAGATTGGAGTAGCGGGAGCACAGATACGCAGTATTTT
TRBJ2-5 TRBD1 TRBV13 once CASSWDREETQYF TGTGCCAGCAGCTGGGACAGGGAAGAGACCCAGTACTTC
TRBJ2-3 TRBD2 TRBV7-9 . CASSLGGGTVTDTQYF TGTGCCAGCAGCTTAGGGGGAGGGACTGTCACAGATACGCAGTATTTT
TRBJ2-1 . TRBV6-5 . CASSYRPFVGNEQFF TGTGCCAGCAGTTACCGACCATTTGTCGGGAATGAGCAGTTCTTC
TRBJ1-2 . TRBV10-1 . CASSRSRGPGQDYGYTF TGCGCCAGCAGTAGGAGTAGGGGACCGGGACAAGACTATGGCTACACCTTC
TRBJ1-2 . TRBV28 . CASRSGGLYGYTF TGTGCCAGCAGGTCGGGGGGGCTCTATGGCTACACCTTC
TRBJ2-4 . TRBV30 . CAWGPGLAKNIQYF TGTGCCTGGGGCCCAGGGCTGGCCAAAAACATTCAGTACTTC
TRBJ2-1 TRBD2 TRBV11-2 . CASSSSGNEVNEQFF TGTGCCAGCAGCTCTAGCGGGAATGAGGTCAATGAGCAGTTCTTC
TRBJ2-5 . TRBV19 . CASSPAGTTGGTQYF TGTGCCAGTAGTCCGGCCGGGACAACCGGAGGGACCCAGTACTTC
TRBJ2-3 TRBD2 TRBV7-8 . CASSLGSGSLLTSTDTQYF TGTGCCAGCAGCTTAGGTAGCGGGAGCCTACTCACTAGCACAGATACGCAGTATTTT
TRBJ2-5 . TRBV2 . CASSEAGAKIRVETQYF TGTGCCAGCAGTGAAGCGGGGGCCAAGATTCGGGTAGAGACCCAGTACTTC
TRBJ2-7 TRBD2 TRBV10-3 . CATDWGGSGAYEQYF TGTGCCACCGATTGGGGGGGTAGCGGGGCGTACGAGCAGTACTTC
TRBJ1-5 TRBD1 TRBV12-3/TRBV12-4 . CASRGQGYQPQHF TGTGCCAGCAGGGGACAGGGGTATCAGCCCCAGCATTTT
TRBJ2-3 . TRBV10-3 . CAISLGPSGSTDTQYF TGTGCCATCAGCCTCGGTCCCAGCGGGAGCACAGATACGCAGTATTTT
TRBJ1-3 . TRBV9 . CASSLGGTQGSGNTIYF TGTGCCAGCAGCCTGGGTGGGACACAAGGCTCTGGAAACACCATATATTTT
TRBJ1-4 . TRBV6-5 few CASARSRANEKLFF TGTGCCAGCGCGAGATCCCGCGCTAATGAAAAACTGTTTTTT
TRBJ2-6 . TRBV6-5 . CASSYSRSSGANVLTF TGTGCCAGCAGTTACTCCAGGTCGTCTGGGGCCAACGTCCTGACTTTC
TRBJ1-1 . TRBV30 . CAFSLNTEAFF TGTGCCTTCTCCCTGAACACTGAAGCTTTCTTT
TRBJ1-5 . TRBV5-1 many CASSLEGQQPQHF TGCGCCAGCAGCTTGGAGGGGCAGCAGCCCCAGCATTTT
TRBJ1-2 . TRBV4-2 . CASSQEAGQGFFTF TGTGCCAGCAGCCAAGAGGCAGGGCAGGGGTTTTTCACCTTC
TRBJ2-3 . TRBV5-4 . CAMEWDTPDTQYF TGTGCCATGGAGTGGGACACCCCAGATACGCAGTATTTT
TRBJ2-5 . TRBV2 . CASSEKIAEYQETQYF TGTGCCAGCAGTGAAAAAATAGCAGAATACCAAGAGACCCAGTACTTC